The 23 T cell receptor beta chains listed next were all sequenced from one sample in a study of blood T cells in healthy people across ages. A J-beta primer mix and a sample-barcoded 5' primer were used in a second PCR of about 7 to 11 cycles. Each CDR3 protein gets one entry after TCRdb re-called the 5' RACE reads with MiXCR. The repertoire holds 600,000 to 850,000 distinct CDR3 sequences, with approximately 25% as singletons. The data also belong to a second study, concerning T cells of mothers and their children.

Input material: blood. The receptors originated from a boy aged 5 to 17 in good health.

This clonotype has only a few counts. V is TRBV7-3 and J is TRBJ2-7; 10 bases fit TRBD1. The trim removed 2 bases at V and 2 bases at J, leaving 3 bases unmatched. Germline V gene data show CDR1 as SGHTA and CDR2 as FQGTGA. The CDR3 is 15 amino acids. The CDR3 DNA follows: TGTGCCAGCAGCTTAGGGGACAGGGGACCCTACGAGCAGTACTTC. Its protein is CASSLGDRGPYEQYF.

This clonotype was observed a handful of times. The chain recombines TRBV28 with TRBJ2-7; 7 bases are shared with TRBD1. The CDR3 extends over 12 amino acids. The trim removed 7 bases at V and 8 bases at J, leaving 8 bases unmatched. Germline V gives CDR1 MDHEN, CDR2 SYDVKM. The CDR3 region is CASTIGTAKQYF. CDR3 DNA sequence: TGTGCCAGCACCATCGGGACAGCCAAGCAGTACTTC.

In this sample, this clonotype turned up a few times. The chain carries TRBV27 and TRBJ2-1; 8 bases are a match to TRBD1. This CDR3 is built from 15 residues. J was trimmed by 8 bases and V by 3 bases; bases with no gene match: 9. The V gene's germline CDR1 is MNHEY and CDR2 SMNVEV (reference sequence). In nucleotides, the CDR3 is TGTGCCAGCAGTTTTGGGCAGGGGGCGCTGGATGAGCAGTTCTTC. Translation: CASSFGQGALDEQFF.

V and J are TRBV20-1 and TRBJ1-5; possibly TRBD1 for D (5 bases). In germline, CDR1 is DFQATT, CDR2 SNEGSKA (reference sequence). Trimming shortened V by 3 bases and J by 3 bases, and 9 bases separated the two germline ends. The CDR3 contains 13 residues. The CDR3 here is CSASTGSNQPQHF. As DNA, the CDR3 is TGCAGTGCTAGTACAGGTTCCAATCAGCCCCAGCATTTT.

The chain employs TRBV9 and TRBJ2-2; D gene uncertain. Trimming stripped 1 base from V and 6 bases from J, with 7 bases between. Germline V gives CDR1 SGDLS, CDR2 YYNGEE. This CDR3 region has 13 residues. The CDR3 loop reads CASSVYSAGELFF. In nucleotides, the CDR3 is TGTGCCAGCAGCGTATACTCGGCCGGGGAGCTGTTTTTT.

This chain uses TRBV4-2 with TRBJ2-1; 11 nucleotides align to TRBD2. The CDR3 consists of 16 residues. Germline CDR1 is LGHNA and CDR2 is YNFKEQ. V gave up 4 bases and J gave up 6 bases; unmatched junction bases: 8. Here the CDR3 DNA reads TGTGCCAGCAGCCCCAATAGCGGGAGGGCCGCCAATGAGCAGTTCTTC. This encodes CASSPNSGRAANEQFF.

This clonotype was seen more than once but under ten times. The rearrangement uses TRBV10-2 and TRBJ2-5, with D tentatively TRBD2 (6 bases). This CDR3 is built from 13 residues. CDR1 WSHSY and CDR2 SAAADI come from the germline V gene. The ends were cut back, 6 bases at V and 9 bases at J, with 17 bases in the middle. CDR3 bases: TGCGCCAGCAGCCTCGACTTAACGGGGGCCCAGTACTTC. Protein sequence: CASSLDLTGAQYF.

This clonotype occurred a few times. In nucleotides, the CDR3 is TGCAGCGCTCAGAGCACTCCCAGAGGACAGAGCCGATACGAGCAGTACTTC. Amino acids: CSAQSTPRGQSRYEQYF. The V gene is TRBV29-1, the J gene TRBJ2-5, with a possible D match to TRBD1 (6 bases). The DNA end is more similar to TRBJ2-7, so the J call may be wrong. Germline V CDR1 and CDR2: SQVTM, ANQGSEA. This CDR3 spans 17 amino acids.

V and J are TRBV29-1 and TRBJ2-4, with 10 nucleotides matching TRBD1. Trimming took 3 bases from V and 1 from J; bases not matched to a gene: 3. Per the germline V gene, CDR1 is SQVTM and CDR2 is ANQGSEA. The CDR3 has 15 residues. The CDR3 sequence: CSVEGDRGAKNIQYF. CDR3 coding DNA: TGCAGCGTTGAGGGGGACAGGGGTGCCAAAAACATTCAGTACTTC.

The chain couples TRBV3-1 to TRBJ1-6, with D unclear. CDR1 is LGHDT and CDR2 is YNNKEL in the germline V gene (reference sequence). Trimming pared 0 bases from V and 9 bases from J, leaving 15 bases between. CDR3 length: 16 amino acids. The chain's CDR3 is CASSQEVVGFGSPLHF. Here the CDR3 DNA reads TGTGCCAGCAGCCAAGAAGTCGTGGGTTTTGGTTCACCCCTCCACTTT.

The CDR3 spells CASSSGPGRTGELFF. The DNA for the CDR3 is TGTGCCAGCAGCTCGGGACCGGGGAGGACCGGGGAGCTGTTTTTT. V usage is TRBV14 and J usage is TRBJ2-2; D might be TRBD2 (6 bases). V was shortened by 5 bases and J by 5 bases, with 15 bases between the two germline ends. This CDR3 has 15 residues. Germline loops: CDR1 SGHDN, CDR2 FVKESK. The complete variable domain, with remaining parts taken from reference TRBV14 and TRBJ2-2, reads EAGVTQFPSHSVIEKGQTVTLRCDPISGHDNLYWYRRVMGKEIKFLLHFVKESKQDESGMPNNRFLAERTGGTYSTLKVQPAELEDSGVYFCASSSGPGRTGELFFGEGSRLTVL.

Here the CDR3 reads CASRWGGQFQETQYF. Written as DNA, the CDR3 is TGTGCCAGCAGATGGGGAGGACAGTTCCAAGAGACCCAGTACTTC. The rearrangement links TRBV7-3 to TRBJ2-5, with D perhaps matching TRBD1 or TRBD2 (6 bases each). The CDR3 is made up of 15 amino acids. Germline lookup yields CDR1 SGHTA and CDR2 FQGTGA. The V end was cut by 6 bases, the J end by 1 base, with 15 bases between.

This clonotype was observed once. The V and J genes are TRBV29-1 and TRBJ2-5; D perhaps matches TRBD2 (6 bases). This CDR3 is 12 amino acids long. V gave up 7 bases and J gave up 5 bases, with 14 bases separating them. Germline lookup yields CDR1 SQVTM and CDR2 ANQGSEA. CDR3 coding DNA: TGCAGCGCCGGGAGAGTCGGGGAGACCCAGTACTTC. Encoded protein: CSAGRVGETQYF. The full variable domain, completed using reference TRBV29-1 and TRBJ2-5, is SAVISQKPSRDICQRGTSLTIQCQVDSQVTMMFWYRQQPGQSLTLIATANQGSEATYESGFVIDKFPISRPNLTFSTLTVSNMSPEDSSIYLCSAGRVGETQYFGPGTRLLVL.

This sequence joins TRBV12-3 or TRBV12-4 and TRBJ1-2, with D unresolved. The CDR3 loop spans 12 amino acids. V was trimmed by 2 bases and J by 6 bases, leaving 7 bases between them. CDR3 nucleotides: TGTGCCAGCAGTTTACACGGGGATGGCTACACCTTC. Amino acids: CASSLHGDGYTF.

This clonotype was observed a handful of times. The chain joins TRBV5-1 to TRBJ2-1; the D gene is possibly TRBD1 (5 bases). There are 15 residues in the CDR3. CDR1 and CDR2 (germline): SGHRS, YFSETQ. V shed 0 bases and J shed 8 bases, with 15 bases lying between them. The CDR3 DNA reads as TGCGCCAGCAGCTTGGGACAGTGGCCCGAGCATGAGCAGTTCTTC. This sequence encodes CASSLGQWPEHEQFF.

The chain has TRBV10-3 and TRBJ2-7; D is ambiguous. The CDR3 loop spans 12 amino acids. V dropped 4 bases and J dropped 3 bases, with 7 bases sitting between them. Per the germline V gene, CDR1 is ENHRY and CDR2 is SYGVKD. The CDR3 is CAISGTDYEQYF. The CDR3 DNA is TGTGCCATCAGTGGAACAGACTACGAGCAGTACTTC.

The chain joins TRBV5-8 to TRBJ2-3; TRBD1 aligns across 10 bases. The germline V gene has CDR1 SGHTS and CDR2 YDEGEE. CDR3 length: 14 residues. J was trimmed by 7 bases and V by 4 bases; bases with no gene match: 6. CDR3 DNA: TGTGCCAGCAGCCGGCGGGACAGGGGAAATACGCAGTATTTT. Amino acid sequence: CASSRRDRGNTQYF. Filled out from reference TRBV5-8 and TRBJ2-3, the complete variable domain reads EAGVTQSPTHLIKTRGQQATLRCSPISGHTSVYWYQQALGLGLQFLLWYDEGEERNRGNFPPRFSGRQFPNYSSELNVNALELEDSALYLCASSRRDRGNTQYFGPGTRLTVL.

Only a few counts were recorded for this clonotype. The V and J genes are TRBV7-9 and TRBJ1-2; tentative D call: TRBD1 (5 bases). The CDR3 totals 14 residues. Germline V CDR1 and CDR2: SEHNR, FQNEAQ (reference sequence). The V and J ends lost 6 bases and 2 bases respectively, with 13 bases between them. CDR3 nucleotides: TGTGCCAGCAGGCCAACAGGATCGAACTATGGCTACACCTTC. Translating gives CASRPTGSNYGYTF.

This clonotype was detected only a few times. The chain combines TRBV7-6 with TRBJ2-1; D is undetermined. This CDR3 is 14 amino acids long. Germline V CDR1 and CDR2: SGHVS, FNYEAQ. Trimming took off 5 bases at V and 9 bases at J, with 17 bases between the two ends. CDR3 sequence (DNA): TGTGCCAGCAGCCGTGGGTTTAAGTCGGGTGAGCAGTTCTTC. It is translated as CASSRGFKSGEQFF.

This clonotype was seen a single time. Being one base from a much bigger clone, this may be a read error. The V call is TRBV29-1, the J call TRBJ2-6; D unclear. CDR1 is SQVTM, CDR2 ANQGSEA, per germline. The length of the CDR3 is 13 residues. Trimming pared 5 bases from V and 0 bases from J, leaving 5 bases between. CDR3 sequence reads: CSVYGSGANVLTF. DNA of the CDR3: TGCAGCGTTTATGGCTCTGGGGCCAACGTCCTGACTTTC.

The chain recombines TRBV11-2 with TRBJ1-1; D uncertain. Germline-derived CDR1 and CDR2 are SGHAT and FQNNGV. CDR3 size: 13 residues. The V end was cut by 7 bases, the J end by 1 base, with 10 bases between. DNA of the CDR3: TGTGCCAGCACCCGGAGAGCGAACACTGAAGCTTTCTTT. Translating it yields CASTRRANTEAFF.

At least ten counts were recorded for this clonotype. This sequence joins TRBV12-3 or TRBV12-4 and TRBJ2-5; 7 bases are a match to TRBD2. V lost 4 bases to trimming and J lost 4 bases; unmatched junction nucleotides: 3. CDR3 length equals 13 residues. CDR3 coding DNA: TGTGCCAGCAGTTCTAGCGGAGGAGAGACCCAGTACTTC. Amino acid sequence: CASSSSGGETQYF.

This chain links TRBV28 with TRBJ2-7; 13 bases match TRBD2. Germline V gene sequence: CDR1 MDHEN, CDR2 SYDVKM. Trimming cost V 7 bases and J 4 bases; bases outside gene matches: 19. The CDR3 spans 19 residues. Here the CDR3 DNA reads TGTGCCAGCACCTCCAGCGACCTCGGACTAGCGGGAGTGAGTTACGAGCAGTACTTC. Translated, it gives CASTSSDLGLAGVSYEQYF. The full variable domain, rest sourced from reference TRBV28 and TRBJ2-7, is DVKVTQSSRYLVKRTGEKVFLECVQDMDHENMFWYRQDPGLGLRLIYFSYDVKMKEKGDIPEGYSVSREKKERFSLILESASTNQTSMYLCASTSSDLGLAGVSYEQYFGPGTRLTVT.